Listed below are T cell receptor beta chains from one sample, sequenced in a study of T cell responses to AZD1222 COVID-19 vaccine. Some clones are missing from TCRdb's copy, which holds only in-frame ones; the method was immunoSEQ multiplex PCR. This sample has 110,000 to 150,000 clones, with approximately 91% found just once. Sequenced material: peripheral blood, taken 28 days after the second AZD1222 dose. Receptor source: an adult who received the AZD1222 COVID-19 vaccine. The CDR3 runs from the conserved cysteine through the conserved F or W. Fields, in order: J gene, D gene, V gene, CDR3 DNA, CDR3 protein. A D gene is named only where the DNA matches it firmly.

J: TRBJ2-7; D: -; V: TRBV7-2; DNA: TGTGCCAGCAGCTCCAATTTCTACGAGCAGTACTTC; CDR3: CASSSNFYEQYF
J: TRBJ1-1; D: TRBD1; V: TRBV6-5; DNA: TGTGCCAGCACCAGGGACAGGGGGAGGCCTGAAGCTTTCTTT; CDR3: CASTRDRGRPEAFF
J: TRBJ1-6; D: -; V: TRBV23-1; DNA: TGCGCCAGCTGTTTTCCGGGACCCCTCCACTTT; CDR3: CASCFPGPLHF
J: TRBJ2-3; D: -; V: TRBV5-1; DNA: TGCGCCAGCAGTATAGGACAGCGCACAGATACGCAGTATTTT; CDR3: CASSIGQRTDTQYF
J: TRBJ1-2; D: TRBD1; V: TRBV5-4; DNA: TGTGCCAGCAGCTTGGCTACAGGGGGAAACTATGGCTACACCTTC; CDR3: CASSLATGGNYGYTF
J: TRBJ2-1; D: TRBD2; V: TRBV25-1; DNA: TGTGCCAGCAGTGATATGGGCGGGAGCTCCTACAATGAGCAGTTCTTC; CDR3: CASSDMGGSSYNEQFF
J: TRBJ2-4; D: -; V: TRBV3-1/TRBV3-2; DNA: TGTGCCAGCAGCCAAGGGCTTAGGGGAGCCAAAAACATTCAGTACTTC; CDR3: CASSQGLRGAKNIQYF
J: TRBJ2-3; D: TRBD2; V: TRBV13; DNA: TGTGCCAGCAGCATGACTAGCGGCCCGGGGGATACGCAGTATTTT; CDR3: CASSMTSGPGDTQYF
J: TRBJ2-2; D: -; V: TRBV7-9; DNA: TGTGCCAGCAGCCAAACTGCGACCGGGGAGCTGTTTTTT; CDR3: CASSQTATGELFF
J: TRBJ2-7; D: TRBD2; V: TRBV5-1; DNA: TGCGCCAGCAGCTATTCTAGCGGGGGCTACGAGCAGTACTTC; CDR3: CASSYSSGGYEQYF
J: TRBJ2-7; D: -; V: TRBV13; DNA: TGTGCCAGCAGCCAGACTAGTATCATCGACGAGCAGTACTTC; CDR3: CASSQTSIIDEQYF
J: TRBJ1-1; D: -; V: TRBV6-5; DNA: TGTGCCAGCAGTTACAGGGGATCCACTGAAGCTTTCTTT; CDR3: CASSYRGSTEAFF
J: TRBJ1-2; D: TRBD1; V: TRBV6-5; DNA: TGTGCCAGCAGTTATTTCCCCTCCGACAGGGGGGGAGGCTACACCTTC; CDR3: CASSYFPSDRGGGYTF
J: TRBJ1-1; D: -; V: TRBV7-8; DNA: TGTGCCAGCAGCTACAATGGGGCGAGGACTGAAGCTTTCTTT; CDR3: CASSYNGARTEAFF
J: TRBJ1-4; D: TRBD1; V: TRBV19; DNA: TGTGCCAGTAGTATAGATCATCCTAGGGGGCTAGTACCATCCGAAACTAATGAAAAACTGTTTTTT; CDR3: CASSIDHPRGLVPSETNEKLFF
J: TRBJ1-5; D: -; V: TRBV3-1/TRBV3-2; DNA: TGTGCCAGCAGCCCGGAAAATAGCAATCAGCCCCAGCATTTT; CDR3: CASSPENSNQPQHF